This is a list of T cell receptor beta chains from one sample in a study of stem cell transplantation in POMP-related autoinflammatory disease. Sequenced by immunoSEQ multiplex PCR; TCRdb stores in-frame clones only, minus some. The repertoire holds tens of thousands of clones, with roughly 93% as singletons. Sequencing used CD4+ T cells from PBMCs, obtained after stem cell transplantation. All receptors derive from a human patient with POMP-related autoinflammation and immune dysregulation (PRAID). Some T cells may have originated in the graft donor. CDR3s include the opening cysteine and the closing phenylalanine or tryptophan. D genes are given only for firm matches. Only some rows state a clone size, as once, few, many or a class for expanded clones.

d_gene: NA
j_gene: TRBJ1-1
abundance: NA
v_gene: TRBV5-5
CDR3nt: TGTGCCAGCAGCTTGATTCCGGGGCGGAACACTGAAGCTTTCTTT
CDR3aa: CASSLIPGRNTEAFF

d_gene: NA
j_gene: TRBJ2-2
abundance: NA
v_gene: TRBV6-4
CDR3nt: TGTGCCAGCAGTGACTCGATAAAAGGGGACACCGGGGAGCTGTTTTTT
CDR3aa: CASSDSIKGDTGELFF

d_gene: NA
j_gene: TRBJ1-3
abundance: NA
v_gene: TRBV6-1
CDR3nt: TGTGCCAGCAGTGAAGCGTGGGCCTTGACCGGCGGAAACACCATATATTTT
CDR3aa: CASSEAWALTGGNTIYF

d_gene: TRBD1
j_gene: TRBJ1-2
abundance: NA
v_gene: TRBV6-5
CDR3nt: TGTGCCAGCAGTTATGGACAGGGTCGGGGCTACATCTTC
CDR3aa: CASSYGQGRGYIF

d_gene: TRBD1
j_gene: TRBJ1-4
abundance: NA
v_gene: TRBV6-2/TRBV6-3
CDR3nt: TGTGCCAGCAGTCCGGCCGGGACAGATGAAAAACTGTTTTTT
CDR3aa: CASSPAGTDEKLFF

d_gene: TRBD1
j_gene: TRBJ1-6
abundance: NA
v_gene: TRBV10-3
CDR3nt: TGTGCCATCAGGCCGGGACAGGGCTATAATTCACCCCTCCACTTT
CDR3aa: CAIRPGQGYNSPLHF

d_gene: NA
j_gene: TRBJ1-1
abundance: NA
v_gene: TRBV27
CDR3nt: TGTGCCAGCAGTCGCCTCCTGCTAAGGGGGAGTGAGGGAGCTTTCTTT
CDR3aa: CASSRLLLRGSEGAFF

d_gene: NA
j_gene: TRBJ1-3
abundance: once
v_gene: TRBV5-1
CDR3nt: TGCGCCAGCAGGAGGACCTCTGGAAACACCATATATTTT
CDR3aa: CASRRTSGNTIYF

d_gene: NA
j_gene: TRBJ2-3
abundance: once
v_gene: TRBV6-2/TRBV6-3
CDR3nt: TGTGCCAGCAGTTACCAGTACAGGGCCTGGGTCACAGATACGCAGTATTTT
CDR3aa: CASSYQYRAWVTDTQYF

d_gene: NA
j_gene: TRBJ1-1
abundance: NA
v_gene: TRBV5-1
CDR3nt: TGCGCCAGCAGCTTGAAGGCGGGGAGTGGGAACACTGAAGCTTTCTTT
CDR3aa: CASSLKAGSGNTEAFF

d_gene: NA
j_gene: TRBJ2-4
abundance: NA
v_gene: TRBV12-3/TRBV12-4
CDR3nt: TGTGCCAGCACCAGGTCTGTCATTCAGTACTTC
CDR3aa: CASTRSVIQYF

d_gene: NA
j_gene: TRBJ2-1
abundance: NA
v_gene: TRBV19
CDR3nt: TGTGCCAGTAGTAGCATCTACTCCTACAATGAGCAGTTCTTC
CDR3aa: CASSSIYSYNEQFF

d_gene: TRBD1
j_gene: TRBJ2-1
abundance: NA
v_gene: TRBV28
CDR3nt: TGTGCCAGCAGTCCCCCCGGGCAGGGGGCCTACAATGAGCAGTTCTTC
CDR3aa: CASSPPGQGAYNEQFF

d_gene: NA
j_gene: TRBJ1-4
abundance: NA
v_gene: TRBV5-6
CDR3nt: TGTGCCAGCAGCTTGTACAGGGCAGAAAAACTGTTTTTT
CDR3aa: CASSLYRAEKLFF

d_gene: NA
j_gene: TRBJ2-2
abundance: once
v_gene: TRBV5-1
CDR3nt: TGCGCCAGCAGCCCGAGCCAGGGGAGGTCCGGGGAGCTGTTTTTT
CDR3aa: CASSPSQGRSGELFF

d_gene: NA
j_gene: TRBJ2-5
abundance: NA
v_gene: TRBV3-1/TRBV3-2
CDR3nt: TGTGCCAGCAGCCAGAGGACTGAAGAGACCCAGTACTTC
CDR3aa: CASSQRTEETQYF

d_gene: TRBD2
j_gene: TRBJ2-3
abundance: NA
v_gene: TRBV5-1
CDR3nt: TGCGCCAGCAGCTTGGGGACTAGCGGGCCCGATACGCAGTATTTT
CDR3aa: CASSLGTSGPDTQYF

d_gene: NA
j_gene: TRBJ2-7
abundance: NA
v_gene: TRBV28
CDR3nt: TGTGCCAGCAGTTTAACCCCGTTGTACGAGCAGTACTTC
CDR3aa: CASSLTPLYEQYF

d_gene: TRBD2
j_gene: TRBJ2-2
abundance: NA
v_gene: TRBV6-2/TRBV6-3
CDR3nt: TGTGCCAGCAGTTACGTTCTAGCGGGGGCTCGAAACACCGGGGAGCTGTTTTTT
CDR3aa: CASSYVLAGARNTGELFF

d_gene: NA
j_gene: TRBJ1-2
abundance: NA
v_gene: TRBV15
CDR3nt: TGTGCCACCAGCAGAGACAGAGAGAGCTACACCTTC
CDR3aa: CATSRDRESYTF

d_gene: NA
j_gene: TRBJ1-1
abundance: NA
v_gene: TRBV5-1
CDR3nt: TGCGCCAGCAGCTTGGCCTTAACAGCGAACACTGAAGCTTTCTTT
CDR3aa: CASSLALTANTEAFF

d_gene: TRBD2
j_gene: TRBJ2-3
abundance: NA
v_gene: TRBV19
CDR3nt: TGTGCCAGTAGTATCCCTGGACTAGCGGGAGGTTTGGATACGCAGTATTTT
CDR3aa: CASSIPGLAGGLDTQYF

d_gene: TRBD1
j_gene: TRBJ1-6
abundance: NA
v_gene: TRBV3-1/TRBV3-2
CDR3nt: TGTGCCAGCAGCCAATTCGCGACAGGGATAAATTCACCCCTCCACTTT
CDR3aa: CASSQFATGINSPLHF

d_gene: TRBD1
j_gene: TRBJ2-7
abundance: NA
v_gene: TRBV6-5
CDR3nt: TGTGCCAGCAAGGGAACTATCCCAGGGGGCGAGCAGTACTTC
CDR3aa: CASKGTIPGGEQYF